This paragraph covers one T cell receptor beta chain sequence. The antigen is unknown. The data derive from a study of vaccination and CD4 T cells after COVID-19. Study-wide findings and caveats: Early post-infection timepoints were not included, and relatively few convalescent patients were studied. Recorded median SARS-CoV-2-reactive clonotype numbers increased from about 20 to 38 without reaching significance.

Treatment indicated: roughly 10-day PBMC culture with coronavirus spike peptide pools or control peptides (ViraFEST assay). The CDR3 contains 15 residues. Per the germline V gene, CDR1 is SNHLY and CDR2 is FYNNEI. V was cut by 1 base and J by 7 bases, with 14 bases left in between. Sequenced with the Oncomine TCR Beta short-read assay was DNA taken from cultured CD4+ T cells. From CD4+ T cells that had been cultured, genomic DNA was extracted. TCRdb used MiXCR to reprocess the PCR reads, holding one entry per CDR3 protein. The sample lists about 16,000 distinct CDR3 sequences, about 40% occurring once.

This rearrangement joins TRBV2 to TRBJ1-5; D not certain. The TCR originated in a human donor who had recovered from COVID-19. The specimen comprised CD4+ T cells from blood, cultured in vitro, sampled after SARS-CoV-2 vaccination. The CDR3 loop is CASSEGVFGVQPQHF. The CDR3 DNA is TGTGCCAGCAGTGAAGGGGTCTTTGGGGTACAGCCCCAGCATTTT.